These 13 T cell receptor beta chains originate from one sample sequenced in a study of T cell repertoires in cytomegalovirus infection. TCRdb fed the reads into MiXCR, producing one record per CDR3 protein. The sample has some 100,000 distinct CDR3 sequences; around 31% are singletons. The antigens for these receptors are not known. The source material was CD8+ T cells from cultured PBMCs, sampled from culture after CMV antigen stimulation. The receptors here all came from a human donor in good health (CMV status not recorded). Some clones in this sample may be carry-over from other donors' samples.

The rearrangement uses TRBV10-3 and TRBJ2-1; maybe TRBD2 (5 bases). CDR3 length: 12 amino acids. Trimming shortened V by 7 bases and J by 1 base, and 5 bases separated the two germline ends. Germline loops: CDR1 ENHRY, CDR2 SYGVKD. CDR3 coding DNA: TGTGCCATCAAGCGGTCCTACAATGAGCAGTTCTTC. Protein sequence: CAIKRSYNEQFF.

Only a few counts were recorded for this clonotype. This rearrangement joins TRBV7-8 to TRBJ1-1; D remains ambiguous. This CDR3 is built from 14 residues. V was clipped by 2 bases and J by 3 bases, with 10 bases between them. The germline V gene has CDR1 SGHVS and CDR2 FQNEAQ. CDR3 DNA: TGTGCCAGCAGCTTATATGGGCAGGACACTGAAGCTTTCTTT. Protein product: CASSLYGQDTEAFF.

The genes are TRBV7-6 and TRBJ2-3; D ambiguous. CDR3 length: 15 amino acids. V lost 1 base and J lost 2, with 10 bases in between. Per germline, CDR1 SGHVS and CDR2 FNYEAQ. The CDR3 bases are TGTGCCAGCAGCTTAGGGCAGGTTTACACAGATACGCAGTATTTT. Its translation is CASSLGQVYTDTQYF.

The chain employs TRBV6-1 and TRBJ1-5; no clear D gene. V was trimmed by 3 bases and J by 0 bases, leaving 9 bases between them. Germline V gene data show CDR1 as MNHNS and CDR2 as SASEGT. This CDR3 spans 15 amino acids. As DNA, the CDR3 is TGTGCCAGCAGTGAGTACGGGTCTAGCAATCAGCCCCAGCATTTT. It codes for CASSEYGSSNQPQHF.

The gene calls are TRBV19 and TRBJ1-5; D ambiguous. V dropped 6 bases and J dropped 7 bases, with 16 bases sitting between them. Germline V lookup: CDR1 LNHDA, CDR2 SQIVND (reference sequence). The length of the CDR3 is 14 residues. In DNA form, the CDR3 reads TGTGCCAGTAGCCCCGGGAGTCGTCGGCAGCCCCAGCATTTT. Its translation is CASSPGSRRQPQHF. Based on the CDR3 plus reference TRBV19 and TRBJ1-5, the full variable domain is DGGITQSPKYLFRKEGQNVTLSCEQNLNHDAMYWYRQDPGQGLRLIYYSQIVNDFQKGDIAEGYSVSREKKESFPLTVTSAQKNPTAFYLCASSPGSRRQPQHFGDGTRLSIL.

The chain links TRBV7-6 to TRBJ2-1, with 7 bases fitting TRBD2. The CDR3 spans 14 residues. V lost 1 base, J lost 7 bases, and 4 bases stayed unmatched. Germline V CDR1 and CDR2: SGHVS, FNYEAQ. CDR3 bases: TGTGCCAGCAGCTTAGAGACGGGGGGAAATGAGCAGTTCTTC. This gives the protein CASSLETGGNEQFF.

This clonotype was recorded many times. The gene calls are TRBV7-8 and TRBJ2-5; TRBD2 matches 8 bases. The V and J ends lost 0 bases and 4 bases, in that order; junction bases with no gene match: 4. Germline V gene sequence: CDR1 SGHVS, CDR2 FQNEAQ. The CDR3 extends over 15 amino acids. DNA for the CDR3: TGTGCCAGCAGCTTAGCCCCGGGGGGGGTAGAGACCCAGTACTTC. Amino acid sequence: CASSLAPGGVETQYF.

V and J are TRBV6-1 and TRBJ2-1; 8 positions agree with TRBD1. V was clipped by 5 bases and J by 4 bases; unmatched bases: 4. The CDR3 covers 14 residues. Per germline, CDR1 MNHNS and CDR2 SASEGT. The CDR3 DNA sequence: TGTGCCAGCAGTTCCCGGGACAGGTACAATGAGCAGTTCTTC. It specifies CASSSRDRYNEQFF.

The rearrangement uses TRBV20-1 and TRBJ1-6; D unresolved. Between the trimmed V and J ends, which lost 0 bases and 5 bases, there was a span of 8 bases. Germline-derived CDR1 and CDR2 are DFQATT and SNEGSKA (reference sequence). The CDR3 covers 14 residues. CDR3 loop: CSARDRDNNSPLHF. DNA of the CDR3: TGCAGTGCTAGAGATCGAGACAATAATTCACCCCTCCACTTT.

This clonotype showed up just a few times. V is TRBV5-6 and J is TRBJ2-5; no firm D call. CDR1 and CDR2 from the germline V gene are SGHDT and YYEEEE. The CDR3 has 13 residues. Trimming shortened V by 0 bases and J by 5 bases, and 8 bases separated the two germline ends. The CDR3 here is CASSLGAGETQYF. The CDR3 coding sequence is TGTGCCAGCAGCTTGGGGGCCGGGGAGACCCAGTACTTC.

CDR3 sequence (DNA): TGTGCCAGCAGCCCCCGACTAGCGGACACCGGGGAGCTGTTTTTT. It specifies CASSPRLADTGELFF. The V gene is TRBV7-6, the J gene TRBJ2-2; 9 nucleotides line up with TRBD2. The CDR3 loop spans 15 amino acids. The ends lost 5 bases at V and 3 bases at J; junction bases unmatched: 4. Germline V CDR1 and CDR2: SGHVS, FNYEAQ.

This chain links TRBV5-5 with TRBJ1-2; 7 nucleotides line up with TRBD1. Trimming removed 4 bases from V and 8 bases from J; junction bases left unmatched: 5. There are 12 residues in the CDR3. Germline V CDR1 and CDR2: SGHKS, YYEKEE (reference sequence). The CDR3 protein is CASSTNRGGYTF. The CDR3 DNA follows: TGTGCCAGCAGCACAAACAGGGGCGGCTACACCTTC.

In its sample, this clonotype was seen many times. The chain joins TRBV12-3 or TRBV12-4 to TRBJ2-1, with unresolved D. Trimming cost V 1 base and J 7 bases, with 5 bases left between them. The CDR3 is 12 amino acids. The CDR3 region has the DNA TGTGCCAGCAGTTTAGGGCGTAATGAGCAGTTCTTC. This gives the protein CASSLGRNEQFF.